The entry below describes one TCR beta chain. The antigen is not known. The Oncomine TCR Beta short-read assay generated sequence data from the DNA of cultured CD4+ T cells. TCRdb re-called the PCR reads through MiXCR, storing one row per CDR3 protein. This repertoire shows under 2,500 distinct CDR3 sequences, 25% to 30% found once; its top ten account for roughly a quarter. Treatment in this sample: approximately 10-day PBMC culture with coronavirus spike peptide pools or control peptides (ViraFEST assay). The germline V and J ends were trimmed by 5 bases and 4 bases, with 17 bases remaining between them. This CDR3 spans 15 amino acids. This sample was included in a study of vaccination and CD4 T cells after COVID-19. Regarding the study as a whole: From approximately 21 to 40, the median of SARS-CoV-2-reactive clonotypes rose without reaching significance.

The material sequenced was CD4+ T cells from blood, cultured in vitro, taken after SARS-CoV-2 vaccination. The clonotype originates from a human donor who had recovered from COVID-19. The gene calls are TRBV12-3 or TRBV12-4 and TRBJ1-2; D unclear. This chain's CDR3 is CASSPRIGRIYGYTF. CDR3 nucleotide sequence: TGTGCCAGCAGTCCTCGAATAGGACGGATCTATGGCTACACCTTC.